This is a list of T cell receptor beta chains from one sample in a study of monozygotic twins with inflammatory bowel disease. TCRdb reprocessed the 5' RACE reads, keeping one entry per CDR3 protein, no DNA. In total, the table holds about 210,000 distinct CDR3 sequences. The sequenced sample consisted of blood. The receptors derive from a human donor with ulcerative colitis or Crohn's disease, or a healthy co-twin of an affected twin (not recorded which). The CDR3 runs from the conserved cysteine through the conserved F or W.

j_call v_call cdr3_aa
TRBJ2-7 TRBV6-5 CASSYSLQGAYEQYF
TRBJ1-1 TRBV11-3 CASSLVATSAGYDTEAFF
TRBJ1-5 TRBV7-9 CASSAIQDGSAVPQHF
TRBJ2-3 TRBV6-5 CASSSAADTQYF
TRBJ2-3 TRBV29-1 CSVITIVLGDTQYF
TRBJ1-1 TRBV4-2 CASSLGILDSAEAFF
TRBJ2-7 TRBV4-1 CASSQGQGNYEQYF
TRBJ2-1 TRBV29-1 CSVEDSSGGVYNEQFF
TRBJ2-7 TRBV27 CASSYSGNPIYEQYF
TRBJ1-1 TRBV12-3/TRBV12-4 CASSPTGGFTEAFF
TRBJ2-5 TRBV7-3 CASSFQGTGETQYF
TRBJ2-3 TRBV27 CASSTSGLAASWYTQYF
TRBJ1-5 TRBV15 CATSSQGANQPQHF
TRBJ2-1 TRBV27 CASSPLVPGKDEQFF
TRBJ1-1 TRBV12-3/TRBV12-4 CASTSRGWTEAFF
TRBJ1-2 TRBV5-6 CASSLGGTGGVNYGYTF